The clone carrying this T cell receptor beta chain was seen more than once but under ten times. These data are taken from a study of metastatic and nonmetastatic thyroid tumors. This CDR3 comprises 14 residues. The germline V gene has CDR1 MNHEY and CDR2 SVGEGT. J was trimmed by 3 bases and V by 7 bases; bases with no gene match: 9. Thyroid surgery had not been preceded by any treatment in any patient. With MiXCR, TCRdb reprocessed the PCR reads. Seen here are 20,000 to 25,000 clones, about 30% observed once, and the top ten hold 5.4%. This sequence originates from a female donor with papillary thyroid cancer or a benign thyroid nodule (not recorded which). Some clones in this sample may be carry-over from other donors' samples. The chain links TRBV6-2 or TRBV6-3 to TRBJ2-7; 7 bases match TRBD1. The sequenced material came from tumor tissue. CDR3 amino acids: CASKATGCIYEQYF. CDR3 bases: TGTGCCAGCAAGGCGACAGGGTGCATCTACGAGCAGTACTTC.